Listed here are 20 T cell receptor beta chains from one sample, sequenced in a study of cytomegalovirus exposure and HLA in healthy donors. The PCR employed 60 Vbeta primers together with 13 Jbeta primers. Clones were read by immunoSEQ multiplex PCR, and TCRdb kept only the in-frame ones, dropping some. The repertoire holds approximately 150,000 clones, with approximately 70% as singletons. The sequenced sample was PBMCs. These receptors originate from a man younger than 35 in good health and CMV-seropositive.

The CDR3 loop reads CASRSAANYGYTF. As DNA, the CDR3 is TGTGCCAGCAGGAGTGCCGCTAACTATGGCTACACCTTC. This chain joins TRBV6-1 and TRBJ1-2; D is uncertain. CDR3 length: 13 amino acids. V lost 6 bases and J lost 0, with 8 bases in between. The germline V gene has CDR1 MNHNS and CDR2 SASEGT.

This clone turned up a few times. The J gene is TRBJ2-5, the V gene TRBV5-1; unclear D gene. CDR3 length: 14 residues. Germline V CDR1 and CDR2: SGHRS, YFSETQ. The germline V and J ends were trimmed by 0 bases and 5 bases, with 11 bases remaining between them. CDR3 DNA sequence: TGCGCCAGCAGCTTGGAACAGCTTCGTGAGACCCAGTACTTC. Its translation is CASSLEQLRETQYF.

V is TRBV6-5 and J is TRBJ1-4; possibly TRBD1 for D (6 bases). Trimming took 6 bases from V and 2 from J, leaving 10 bases between them. Germline V gene sequence: CDR1 MNHEY, CDR2 SVGAGI. The CDR3 runs to 14 residues. The CDR3 nucleotides are TGTGCCAGCAGCCTAGGACAGACTAATGAAAAACTGTTTTTT. Its translation: CASSLGQTNEKLFF.

This chain links TRBV18 with TRBJ2-1; TRBD1 matches 7 bases. V lost 6 bases to trimming and J lost 6 bases; unmatched junction nucleotides: 17. Germline V gene lookup returns CDR1 KGHSH and CDR2 LQKENI. The CDR3 extends over 17 amino acids. CDR3: CASSKTGFLRSGNEQFF. The CDR3 bases are TGTGCCAGCTCCAAGACAGGGTTTCTCCGCTCGGGCAATGAGCAGTTCTTC.

This clone was counted between two and nine times. This chain uses TRBV7-9 with TRBJ2-2; 7 bases agree with TRBD2. Per the germline V gene, CDR1 is SEHNR and CDR2 is FQNEAQ (reference sequence). This CDR3 is 16 amino acids long. V lost 1 base and J lost 6; bases outside the gene matches: 8. This chain's CDR3 is CASSLGGVREPGELFF. CDR3 nucleotide sequence: TGTGCCAGCAGCTTAGGTGGAGTGCGGGAGCCCGGGGAGCTGTTTTTT.

Of note for this clone: A read error may explain this, as a much larger clone is one base away. V is TRBV5-6 and J is TRBJ2-2; TRBD1 aligns across 10 bases. CDR1 is SGHDT, CDR2 YYEEEE, per germline. This CDR3 has 15 amino acids. The V segment lost 3 bases and the J segment 3 bases; nucleotides outside the gene matches: 2. The CDR3 protein is CASSSGTGDTGELFF. The CDR3 DNA is TGTGCCAGCAGCTCCGGGACAGGGGACACCGGGGAGCTGTTTTTT.

The chain uses TRBV6-4 and TRBJ2-1; TRBD2 matches 10 bases. The V and J ends lost 6 bases and 5 bases, in that order; junction bases with no gene match: 7. This CDR3 contains 15 residues. Germline CDR1 reads MRHNA; CDR2 reads SNTAGT. The CDR3 sequence is CASRRSGGADNEQFF. The CDR3 DNA reads as TGTGCCAGCAGGAGGAGCGGGGGGGCCGACAATGAGCAGTTCTTC.

The V and J genes are TRBV5-1 and TRBJ1-5, with a weak D call TRBD1 (6 bases). The CDR3 has 18 amino acids. Germline CDR1 SGHRS, CDR2 YFSETQ. The ends were cut back, 5 bases at V and 2 bases at J, with 23 bases in the middle. The CDR3 protein is CASRSDRPASWGNQPQHF. Here the CDR3 DNA reads TGCGCCAGCAGATCGGACAGACCTGCTTCTTGGGGCAATCAGCCCCAGCATTTT.

As for this clone: The junction and the germline gene differ at one end; a read error may be behind it. Other DNA variants within this sample encode the same CDR3. This CDR3 reads CASSYQGGNTEAFF. The CDR3 DNA reads as TGTGCCAGCAGTTACCAGGGTGGAAACACCGAAGCTTTCTTT. The chain uses TRBV6-5 and TRBJ1-1, with a tentative D call TRBD1 (5 bases). Germline lookup yields CDR1 MNHEY and CDR2 SVGAGI. This CDR3 has 14 amino acids.

CDR3 sequence: CASSQDRSYQETQYF. CDR3 sequence (DNA): TGTGCCAGCAGCCAGGACAGATCGTACCAAGAGACCCAGTACTTC. This rearrangement joins TRBV13 to TRBJ2-5, with a tentative D call TRBD1 (6 bases). This CDR3 has 15 amino acids. V was trimmed by 5 bases and J by 0 bases, leaving 13 bases between them. Germline V gene data show CDR1 as PRHDT and CDR2 as FYEKMQ (reference sequence). Full variable domain (rest looked up from reference TRBV13 and TRBJ2-5): AAGVIQSPRHLIKEKRETATLKCYPIPRHDTVYWYQQGPGQDPQFLISFYEKMQSDKGSIPDRFSAQQFSDYHSELNMSSLELGDSALYFCASSQDRSYQETQYFGPGTRLLVL.

As DNA, the CDR3 is TGCGCCAGCAGCCAAGATGAGGGGGCGTATACGCAGTATTTT. Protein: CASSQDEGAYTQYF. The V call is TRBV4-1, the J call TRBJ2-3, with 7 positions matching TRBD1. The CDR3 loop spans 14 amino acids. With 0 bases clipped from V and 7 bases from J, the junction kept 4 bases outside the gene matches. Germline V gene lookup returns CDR1 MGHRA and CDR2 YSYEKL.

This clone turned up a few times. V gene TRBV28 combines with J gene TRBJ1-3; 7 bases fit TRBD1. The V gene's germline CDR1 is MDHEN and CDR2 SYDVKM. The CDR3 extends over 15 amino acids. The V segment lost 7 bases and the J segment 0 bases; nucleotides outside the gene matches: 6. CDR3 coding DNA: TGTGCCAGCAAGGTGACAGGGTTCTCTGGAAACACCATATATTTT. It codes for CASKVTGFSGNTIYF. The full variable domain, in which reference TRBV28 and TRBJ1-3 provide the parts outside the CDR3, is DVKVTQSSRYLVKRTGEKVFLECVQDMDHENMFWYRQDPGLGLRLIYFSYDVKMKEKGDIPEGYSVSREKKERFSLILESASTNQTSMYLCASKVTGFSGNTIYFGEGSWLTVV.

CDR3 DNA sequence: TGCGCCAGCAGCCAAGTGGGGACAGGTTCTAACTATGGCTACACCTTC. Protein product: CASSQVGTGSNYGYTF. V usage is TRBV4-1 and J usage is TRBJ1-2, with 8 nucleotides matching TRBD1. This CDR3 contains 16 residues. Germline V gene data show CDR1 as MGHRA and CDR2 as YSYEKL. V lost 1 base to trimming and J lost 0 bases; unmatched junction nucleotides: 4.

This clone was detected only a few times. This chain joins TRBV19 and TRBJ1-1, with 7 bases aligning to TRBD1. The CDR3 runs to 15 residues. V was clipped by 5 bases and J by 1 base; unmatched bases: 7. CDR1 is LNHDA and CDR2 is SQIVND in the germline V gene (reference sequence). CDR3 sequence: CASSGGTAKNTEAFF. In nucleotides, the CDR3 is TGTGCCAGTAGTGGTGGGACAGCAAAGAACACTGAAGCTTTCTTT.

V is TRBV7-9 and J is TRBJ1-2; D unclear. The CDR3 spans 15 residues. Per the germline V gene, CDR1 is SEHNR and CDR2 is FQNEAQ (reference sequence). The V gene lost 1 base and the J gene lost 4 bases, with 13 bases spanning the gap. The CDR3 nucleotides read TGTGCCAGCAGCTTAGGGCAATCAAACCCCTATGGCTACACCTTC. It specifies CASSLGQSNPYGYTF.

This clone has at least ten counts. V usage is TRBV9 and J usage is TRBJ1-4; 7 bases agree with TRBD1. CDR3 size: 15 residues. Per germline, CDR1 SGDLS and CDR2 YYNGEE. The trim removed 3 bases at V and 3 bases at J, leaving 5 bases unmatched. CDR3 DNA sequence: TGTGCCAGCAGCGGCGGGACAGATGCTAATGAAAAACTGTTTTTT. It translates to CASSGGTDANEKLFF.

For this clone: Relative to the germline gene, one junction end is altered; a read error may explain this. J is TRBJ2-2 and V is TRBV7-9, with D maybe TRBD1 (6 bases). CDR3 length: 12 residues. Germline values: CDR1 SEHNR, CDR2 FQNEAQ (reference sequence). CDR3 DNA: TGTTCCAGCAGCCCGACAGGCCTTTGGCTGTTTTTT. Its protein is CSSSPTGLWLFF.

This clone was recorded only once. This sequence joins TRBV29-1 and TRBJ1-2; the D is unclear. Germline CDR1 reads SQVTM; CDR2 reads ANQGSEA. CDR3 length: 11 amino acids. V gave up 2 bases and J gave up 4 bases, with 5 bases separating them. DNA for the CDR3: TGCAGCGTTGAACCCTCCTATGGCTACACCTTC. Translated: CSVEPSYGYTF. The whole variable domain, remainder taken from reference TRBV29-1 and TRBJ1-2, is SAVISQKPSRDICQRGTSLTIQCQVDSQVTMMFWYRQQPGQSLTLIATANQGSEATYESGFVIDKFPISRPNLTFSTLTVSNMSPEDSSIYLCSVEPSYGYTFGSGTRLTVV.

This clone has a handful of counts. This chain links TRBV11-2 with TRBJ2-7; the D is unclear. The CDR3 is 13 residues long. Trimming shortened V by 4 bases and J by 3 bases, and 10 bases separated the two germline ends. The germline CDR1 and CDR2 sequences are SGHAT and FQNNGV. In DNA, the CDR3 is TGTGCCAGCAGCTCCGGGTTCAACTACGAGCAGTACGTC. It specifies CASSSGFNYEQYV.

This rearrangement joins TRBV18 to TRBJ2-7, with 11 positions matching TRBD2. The CDR3 has 15 amino acids. Trimming at V came to 6 bases and at J to 4 bases, leaving 8 bases not matched to a gene. Germline CDR1 reads KGHSH; CDR2 reads LQKENI. CDR3 nucleotides: TGTGCCAGCTCCCCTCTAGCGGGAGGTATGTACGAGCAGTACGTC. Translation gives CASSPLAGGMYEQYV.